The 5 T cell receptor beta chains below were found in one sample sequenced in a study of early T cells in non-severe SARS-CoV-2 infection. MiXCR, applied by TCRdb to the 5' RACE reads, yields one record per CDR3 protein. The sample has around 77,000 distinct CDR3 sequences; about 14% are singletons. The sample consisted of whole blood, taken at baseline. All receptors come from an adult who was a healthcare worker with PCR-confirmed SARS-CoV-2 infection or an uninfected control (not recorded which).

This clonotype has just a few counts. This chain connects TRBV7-3 to TRBJ2-2; D gene ambiguous. The V end lost 1 base, the J end lost 0 bases, and 6 bases lay between the germline ends. Germline assignment: CDR1 SGHTA and CDR2 FQGTGA. CDR3 length equals 15 residues. The DNA for the CDR3 is TGTGCCAGCAGCTTAAGTCTCGCGAACACCGGGGAGCTGTTTTTT. It is translated as CASSLSLANTGELFF. Variable domain in full (rest from reference TRBV7-3 and TRBJ2-2): GAGVSQTPSNKVTEKGKYVELRCDPISGHTALYWYRQSLGQGPEFLIYFQGTGAADDSGLPNDRFFAVRPEGSVSTLKIQRTERGDSAVYLCASSLSLANTGELFFGEGSRLTVL.

This clonotype was observed many times. The rearrangement links TRBV7-6 to TRBJ2-5; D is possibly TRBD2 (6 bases). Per germline, CDR1 SGHVS and CDR2 FNYEAQ. The CDR3 is made up of 17 amino acids. V gave up 3 bases and J gave up 6 bases, with 23 bases separating them. The CDR3 is CASSLGSREHLEKTQYF. In nucleotides, the CDR3 is TGTGCCAGCAGCTTGGGATCCCGGGAGCACCTCGAAAAGACCCAGTACTTC.

This clonotype was counted at least ten times. This sequence joins TRBV20-1 and TRBJ2-2; 10 nucleotides match TRBD2. This CDR3 spans 15 amino acids. V dropped 4 bases and J dropped 3; count of bases not matched to a gene: 5. CDR1 and CDR2 (germline): DFQATT, SNEGSKA (reference sequence). The CDR3 DNA reads as TGCAGTGCTACTCACGGGACTAGCGACACCGGGGAGCTGTTTTTT. It specifies CSATHGTSDTGELFF.

This clonotype has a handful of counts. This chain links TRBV2 with TRBJ2-3; TRBD2 might be the D (6 bases). V shed 2 bases and J shed 5 bases, with 8 bases lying between them. The CDR3 runs 13 residues. Germline CDR1 SNHLY, CDR2 FYNNEI. CDR3 protein: CASSEPAGDTQYF. In DNA, the CDR3 is TGTGCCAGCAGTGAACCAGCGGGAGATACGCAGTATTTT.

This clonotype was recorded a few times. The chain uses TRBV6-6 and TRBJ1-5; D gene ambiguous. V lost 2 bases and J 5 bases, leaving 7 bases between the germline ends. There are 13 residues in the CDR3. From germline, CDR1 is MNHNY and CDR2 SVGAGI (reference sequence). Here the CDR3 DNA reads TGTGCCAGCAGTTACGACGGCTATCAGCCCCAGCATTTT. Its protein is CASSYDGYQPQHF.